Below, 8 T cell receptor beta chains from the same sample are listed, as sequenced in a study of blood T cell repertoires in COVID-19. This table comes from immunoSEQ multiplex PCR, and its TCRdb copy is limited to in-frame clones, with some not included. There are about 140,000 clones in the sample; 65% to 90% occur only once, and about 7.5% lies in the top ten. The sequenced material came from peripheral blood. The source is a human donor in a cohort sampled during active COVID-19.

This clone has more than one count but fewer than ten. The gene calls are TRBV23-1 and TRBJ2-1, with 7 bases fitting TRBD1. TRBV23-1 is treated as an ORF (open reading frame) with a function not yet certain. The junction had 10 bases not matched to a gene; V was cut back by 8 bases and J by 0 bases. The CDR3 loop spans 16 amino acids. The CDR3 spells CASGSTGKSSYNEQFF. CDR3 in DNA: TGCGCCAGCGGCTCGACAGGGAAGAGCTCCTACAATGAGCAGTTCTTC.

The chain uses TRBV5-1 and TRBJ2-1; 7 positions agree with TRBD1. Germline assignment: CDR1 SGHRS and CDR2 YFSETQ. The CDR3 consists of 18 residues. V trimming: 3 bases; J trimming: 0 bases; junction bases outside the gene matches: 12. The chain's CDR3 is CASSSLAGGPSSYNEQFF. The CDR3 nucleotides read TGCGCCAGCAGCTCACTGGCAGGGGGTCCAAGCTCCTACAATGAGCAGTTCTTC.

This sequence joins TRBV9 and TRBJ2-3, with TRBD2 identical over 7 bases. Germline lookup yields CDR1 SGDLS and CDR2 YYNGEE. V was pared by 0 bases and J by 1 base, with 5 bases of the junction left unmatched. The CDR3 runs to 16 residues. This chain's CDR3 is CASSVGGGRGTDTQYF. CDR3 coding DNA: TGTGCCAGCAGCGTAGGAGGAGGGAGGGGCACAGATACGCAGTATTTT.

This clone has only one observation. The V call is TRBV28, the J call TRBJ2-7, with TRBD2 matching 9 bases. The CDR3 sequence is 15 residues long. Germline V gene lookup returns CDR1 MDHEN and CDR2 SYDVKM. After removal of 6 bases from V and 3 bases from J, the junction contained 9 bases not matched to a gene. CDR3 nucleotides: TGTGCCAGCAGAGTCTCGGGACTAGCCCACTACGAGCAGTACTTC. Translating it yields CASRVSGLAHYEQYF.

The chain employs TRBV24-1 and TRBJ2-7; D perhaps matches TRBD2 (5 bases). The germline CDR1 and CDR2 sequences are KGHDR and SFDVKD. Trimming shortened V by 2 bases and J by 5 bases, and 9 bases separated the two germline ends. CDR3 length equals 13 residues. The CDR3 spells CATSDWEHDEQYF. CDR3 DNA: TGTGCCACCAGTGATTGGGAGCATGACGAGCAGTACTTC.

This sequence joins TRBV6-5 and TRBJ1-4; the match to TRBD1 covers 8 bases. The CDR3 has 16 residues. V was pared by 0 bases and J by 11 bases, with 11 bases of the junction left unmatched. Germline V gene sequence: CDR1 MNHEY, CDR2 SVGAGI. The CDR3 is CASSYSTGQGAWKLFF. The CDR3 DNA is TGTGCCAGCAGTTACTCGACCGGGCAGGGGGCCTGGAAACTGTTTTTT.

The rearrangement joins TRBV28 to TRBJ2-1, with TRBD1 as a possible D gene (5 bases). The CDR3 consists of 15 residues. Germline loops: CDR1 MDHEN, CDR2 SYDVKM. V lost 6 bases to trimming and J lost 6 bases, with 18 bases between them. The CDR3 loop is CASRPAMGQGNEQFF. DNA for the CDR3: TGTGCCAGCAGACCCGCGATGGGCCAGGGCAATGAGCAGTTCTTC.

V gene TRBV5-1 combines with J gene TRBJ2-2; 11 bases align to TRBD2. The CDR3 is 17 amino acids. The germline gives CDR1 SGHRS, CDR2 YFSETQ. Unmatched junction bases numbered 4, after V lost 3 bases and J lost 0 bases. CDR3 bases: TGCGCCAGCAGCTCGACTAGCGGGATCGCGAACACCGGGGAGCTGTTTTTT. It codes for CASSSTSGIANTGELFF.